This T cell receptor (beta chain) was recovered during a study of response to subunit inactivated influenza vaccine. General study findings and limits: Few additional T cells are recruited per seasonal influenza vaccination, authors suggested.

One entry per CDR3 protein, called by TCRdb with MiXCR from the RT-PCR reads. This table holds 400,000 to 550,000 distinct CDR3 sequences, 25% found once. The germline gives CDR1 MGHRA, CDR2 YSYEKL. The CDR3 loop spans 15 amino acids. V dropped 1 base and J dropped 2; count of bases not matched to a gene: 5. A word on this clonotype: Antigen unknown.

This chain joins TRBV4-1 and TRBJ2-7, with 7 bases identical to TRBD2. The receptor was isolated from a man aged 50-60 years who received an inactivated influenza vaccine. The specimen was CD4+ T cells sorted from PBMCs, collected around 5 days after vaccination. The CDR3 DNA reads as TGCGCCAGCAGCCAAGGGTCGAGCGGGGCCTACGAGCAGTACTTC. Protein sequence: CASSQGSSGAYEQYF.